What follows are 14 T cell receptor beta chains derived from one specimen sequenced in a study of identical twins. Using its own MiXCR run on the 5' RACE reads, TCRdb lists one record per CDR3 protein. The repertoire holds some 500,000 distinct CDR3 sequences, over 12% seen once, with 0.4% to 0.55% in the top ten. A further study also used this sample, focusing on yellow fever vaccine responses in identical twins.

The sample taken for sequencing was CD4+ T cells sorted from blood. Source of these receptors: a woman under 30 in good health.

This clonotype turned up a few times. The V call is TRBV15, the J call TRBJ2-1, with no clear D. The germline V gene encodes CDR1 LNHNV and CDR2 YYDKDF (reference sequence). V was cut by 0 bases and J by 5 bases, with 17 bases left in between. CDR3 size: 17 residues. CDR3 amino acids: CATSRDAGRNVNNEQFF. DNA for the CDR3: TGTGCCACCAGCAGAGATGCTGGACGAAACGTTAACAATGAGCAGTTCTTC.

This chain joins TRBV2 and TRBJ1-5, with a tentative D call TRBD1 (6 bases). Trimming took off 2 bases at V and 6 bases at J, with 14 bases between the two ends. Germline V gene data show CDR1 as SNHLY and CDR2 as FYNNEI. The length of the CDR3 is 15 residues. Written as DNA, the CDR3 is TGTGCCAGCAGTGAATTAAGAACAGGGAGTCAGCCCCAGCATTTT. Encoded protein: CASSELRTGSQPQHF.

Only a few counts were recorded for this clonotype. V and J are TRBV7-8 and TRBJ2-7; 9 nucleotides match TRBD1. The CDR3 covers 15 residues. CDR1 is SGHVS, CDR2 FQNEAQ, per germline. V was clipped by 4 bases and J by 3 bases; unmatched bases: 7. The CDR3 sequence is CASSSFPTGGYEQYF. The CDR3 nucleotides read TGTGCCAGCAGCTCCTTTCCGACAGGGGGCTACGAGCAGTACTTC.

This clonotype was found a few times. The genes are TRBV5-4 and TRBJ2-7; perhaps TRBD1 as D (6 bases). Trimming took off 0 bases at V and 0 bases at J, with 7 bases between the two ends. The CDR3 sequence is 14 residues long. Germline lookup yields CDR1 SGHNT and CDR2 YYREEE (reference sequence). CDR3: CASSLGDNSYEQYF. The CDR3 DNA reads as TGTGCCAGCAGCTTGGGGGACAACTCCTACGAGCAGTACTTC.

This clonotype was counted only a few times. The chain links TRBV5-1 to TRBJ1-4; D possibly corresponds to TRBD1 (6 bases). V dropped 4 bases and J dropped 5 bases, with 12 bases sitting between them. This CDR3 is 14 amino acids long. The germline gives CDR1 SGHRS, CDR2 YFSETQ. CDR3 amino acids: CASSVDRKNEKLFF. The CDR3 coding sequence is TGCGCCAGCAGCGTAGACAGGAAGAATGAAAAACTGTTTTTT.

The chain couples TRBV3-1 to TRBJ2-7; 11 bases are a match to TRBD2. CDR3 length equals 17 residues. With 0 bases clipped from V and 7 bases from J, the junction kept 11 bases outside the gene matches. Germline V gives CDR1 LGHDT, CDR2 YNNKEL (reference sequence). In DNA, the CDR3 is TGTGCCAGCAGCCAAGACGGAGGTAGCGGGGGGGCGTCTGAGCAGTACTTC. Its translation is CASSQDGGSGGASEQYF.

This clonotype was seen many times. The chain links TRBV5-1 to TRBJ1-1; possibly TRBD1 for D (5 bases). The length of the CDR3 is 14 residues. Germline V gene lookup returns CDR1 SGHRS and CDR2 YFSETQ. Trimming stripped 4 bases from V and 1 base from J, with 11 bases between. The CDR3 bases are TGCGCCAGCAGCCCCCGGGGGACGAACACTGAAGCTTTCTTT. It codes for CASSPRGTNTEAFF.

This clonotype has a handful of counts. This may come from a read error, since a much larger clone is one base off. The chain combines TRBV10-2 with TRBJ2-3, with 8 bases lining up with TRBD2. This CDR3 has 14 amino acids. J gave up 1 base and V 7 bases, and 4 bases lay outside the gene matches. Germline lookup yields CDR1 WSHSY and CDR2 SAAADI. The CDR3 sequence: CASTPTSGTDTQYF. The CDR3 coding sequence is TGCGCCAGCACCCCGACTAGCGGCACAGATACGCAGTATTTT.

This clonotype was picked up a small number of times. The chain joins TRBV6-5 to TRBJ1-1, with unresolved D. With 5 bases removed from V and 8 bases from J, the gap between germline ends came to 12 bases. The CDR3 has 12 residues. Germline CDR1 reads MNHEY; CDR2 reads SVGAGI. The CDR3: CASSTPGLEAFF. The CDR3 nucleotides are TGTGCCAGCAGTACTCCGGGGTTGGAAGCTTTCTTT.

CDR3 loop: CASSQSTPNTGELFF. The DNA for the CDR3 is TGCGCCAGCAGCCAATCGACACCGAACACCGGGGAGCTGTTTTTT. V is TRBV5-1 and J is TRBJ2-2; no firm D call. Germline-derived CDR1 and CDR2 are SGHRS and YFSETQ. Deletions cut 4 bases from V and 0 bases from J, with 10 bases between. The CDR3 has 15 residues.

This clonotype was counted a few times. The chain recombines TRBV5-1 with TRBJ1-2; 7 nucleotides line up with TRBD1. V trimming: 0 bases; J trimming: 0 bases; junction bases outside the gene matches: 17. CDR1 and CDR2 (germline): SGHRS, YFSETQ. The CDR3 is 20 amino acids. The DNA for the CDR3 is TGCGCCAGCAGCTTGGTAACGCAGTGGAACAGGGGTCTAGCTAACTATGGCTACACCTTC. Residues: CASSLVTQWNRGLANYGYTF. The full variable domain, completed using reference TRBV5-1 and TRBJ1-2, is KAGVTQTPRYLIKTRGQQVTLSCSPISGHRSVSWYQQTPGQGLQFLFEYFSETQRNKGNFPGRFSGRQFSNSRSEMNVSTLELGDSALYLCASSLVTQWNRGLANYGYTFGSGTRLTVV.

This clonotype was counted at least ten times. V is TRBV5-1 and J is TRBJ2-3, with D perhaps matching TRBD2 (7 bases). V was clipped by 9 bases and J by 2 bases, with 19 bases between them. This CDR3 contains 15 residues. Germline V CDR1 and CDR2: SGHRS, YFSETQ. CDR3 nucleotide sequence: TGCGCCACCTCAGAGGCGGGGGCACCCACAGATACGCAGTATTTT. Protein sequence: CATSEAGAPTDTQYF.

This clonotype was seen many times. J is TRBJ2-1 and V is TRBV29-1, with D perhaps TRBD1 (6 bases). The CDR3 loop spans 15 amino acids. CDR1 is SQVTM, CDR2 ANQGSEA, per germline. The V end lost 5 bases, the J end lost 4 bases, and 18 bases lay between the germline ends. DNA of the CDR3: TGCAGCGTTCTAGAGCGACGAGGGGGTTACAATGAGCAGTTCTTC. It translates to CSVLERRGGYNEQFF.

To note about this clonotype: A clone one base away is much larger, so this may be a read error. The chain has TRBV7-2 and TRBJ2-7, with unresolved D. Germline V gives CDR1 SGHTA, CDR2 FQGNSA. The CDR3 has 13 residues. This CDR3 is CASSIPLSHEQYF. CDR3 DNA: TGTGCCAGCAGCATCCCACTCTCCCACGAGCAGTACTTC.